In its sample, the clone carrying this T cell receptor beta chain was seen many times. Its antigen is undetermined. Germline V gene sequence: CDR1 WSHSY, CDR2 SAAADI. The CDR3 covers 13 residues. J was trimmed by 9 bases and V by 3 bases; bases with no gene match: 3. The data stem from a study of T cells in Graves' hyperthyroidism and ophthalmopathy. Findings and caveats of the study: Stable hyperthyroidism was told apart from ophthalmopathy by a model built on 13 V-J features. Expanded thyroid clonotypes (above 0.001) were mostly also found in blood.

When ophthalmopathy did not progress within 18 months, Graves' hyperthyroidism was considered stable. RNA transcripts provided the source from which TCR beta CDR3 regions were amplified. An initial round of RT-PCR targeting the TCR CDR3 relied on the HTBI primer set. From the multiplex PCR reads, TCRdb called clonotypes with MiXCR, one entry per CDR3 protein. The profile shows around 480,000 distinct CDR3 sequences, 14% of them singletons. The sequenced sample consisted of blood. This receptor was identified in a woman younger than 35 with Graves' hyperthyroidism. The chain uses TRBV10-2 and TRBJ2-1; 9 bases are a match to TRBD2. The CDR3 region is CASSELAGGEQFF. DNA for the CDR3: TGCGCCAGCAGTGAACTAGCGGGTGGTGAGCAGTTCTTC.